The 21 T cell receptor beta chains presented below share a single source sample, sequenced in a study of T cells after yellow fever vaccination. MiXCR, run by TCRdb on the 5' RACE reads, gives a single entry per CDR3 protein. The sample consists of hundreds of thousands of distinct CDR3 sequences, roughly 8.7% of them appearing once. The sequences come from PBMCs, collected on the day of the first yellow fever vaccination. The receptors derive from a man aged 18 to 30 who received the YFV17D yellow fever vaccine.

This clonotype was recorded many times. CDR3 bases: TGTGCCAGCAGTTCGGGCCGAGGACGGTCTATCGAGCAGTACTTC. Amino acids: CASSSGRGRSIEQYF. The genes are TRBV6-5 and TRBJ2-7; no firm D call. This CDR3 is 15 amino acids long. Germline lookup yields CDR1 MNHEY and CDR2 SVGAGI. Trimming cost V 4 bases and J 6 bases, with 19 bases left between them.

This clonotype came up many times. This rearrangement joins TRBV5-1 to TRBJ2-1, with D possibly matching TRBD2 (6 bases). The CDR3 runs 15 residues. V shed 1 base and J shed 6 bases, with 14 bases lying between them. From germline, CDR1 is SGHRS and CDR2 YFSETQ. CDR3 region: CASSLTLAKGNEQFF. DNA of the CDR3: TGCGCCAGCAGCTTGACACTAGCTAAAGGCAATGAGCAGTTCTTC.

This clonotype was found a few times. The chain employs TRBV27 and TRBJ1-4, with 10 bases matching TRBD1. Trimming at V came to 1 base and at J to 8 bases, leaving 16 bases not matched to a gene. The germline V gene encodes CDR1 MNHEY and CDR2 SMNVEV (reference sequence). The CDR3 is 19 residues long. CDR3 protein: CASSLYGTGVLGKGEKLFF. The CDR3 DNA reads TGTGCCAGCAGTTTATATGGGACAGGGGTTCTCGGGAAGGGGGAAAAACTGTTTTTT.

This clonotype occurred a few times. Here the CDR3 reads CASRRGPITDTQYF. The CDR3 coding sequence is TGTGCCAGCAGGCGGGGGCCCATCACAGATACGCAGTATTTT. This chain joins TRBV27 and TRBJ2-3; D may be TRBD2 (7 bases). CDR3 length: 14 amino acids. The germline V gene encodes CDR1 MNHEY and CDR2 SMNVEV (reference sequence). V was shortened by 6 bases and J by 2 bases, with 12 bases between the two germline ends.

This clonotype was detected a few times. The chain carries TRBV20-1 and TRBJ1-1; D gene ambiguous. This CDR3 has 15 amino acids. In germline, CDR1 is DFQATT, CDR2 SNEGSKA (reference sequence). Trimming took 1 base from V and 1 from J, leaving 13 bases between them. The CDR3 coding sequence is TGCAGTGCTAGAGCACGACCTTGGAAGAACACTGAAGCTTTCTTT. This gives the protein CSARARPWKNTEAFF.

The sample holds a few counts of this clonotype. This chain uses TRBV7-6 with TRBJ2-5, with 10 bases matching TRBD1. CDR1 and CDR2 (germline): SGHVS, FNYEAQ. This CDR3 contains 16 residues. V trimming: 1 base; J trimming: 0 bases; junction bases outside the gene matches: 2. CDR3 protein: CASSLGGTGDQETQYF. CDR3 in DNA: TGTGCCAGCAGCTTAGGGGGGACAGGGGACCAAGAGACCCAGTACTTC.

V gene TRBV5-1 combines with J gene TRBJ2-5; the D is unclear. Germline loops: CDR1 SGHRS, CDR2 YFSETQ. V was pared by 0 bases and J by 5 bases, with 11 bases between. This CDR3 region has 14 residues. CDR3 nucleotide sequence: TGCGCCAGCAGCTTGGGGCCGGCCCCTGAGACCCAGTACTTC. It encodes CASSLGPAPETQYF.

The CDR3 region is CASSFQTLQETQYF. The CDR3 nucleotides read TGTGCCAGCAGCTTTCAGACGCTCCAAGAGACCCAGTACTTC. The V gene is TRBV7-2, the J gene TRBJ2-5; D is unresolved. CDR3 size: 14 residues. V lost 3 bases and J 1 base, leaving 9 bases between the germline ends. Germline-derived CDR1 and CDR2 are SGHTA and FQGNSA.

This clonotype has a count of ten or more. V usage is TRBV6-5 and J usage is TRBJ2-5; 9 bases fit TRBD2. Losses at the gene ends were 4 bases for V and 4 bases for J; bases not matched to a gene: 7. Germline V gene sequence: CDR1 MNHEY, CDR2 SVGAGI. CDR3 size: 15 residues. CDR3 amino acids: CASSLGGGAGETQYF. CDR3 DNA sequence: TGTGCCAGCAGTTTGGGCGGGGGGGCTGGAGAGACCCAGTACTTC.

In this sample, this clonotype turned up many times. This chain joins TRBV4-2 and TRBJ2-3; 8 bases fit TRBD2. Germline lookup yields CDR1 LGHNA and CDR2 YNFKEQ. With V trimmed by 2 bases and J by 3 bases, 7 bases remained unmatched. This CDR3 is built from 16 residues. The CDR3 DNA follows: TGTGCCAGCAGCCAAATAACGGGGGGGCGTACAGATACGCAGTATTTT. Translation gives CASSQITGGRTDTQYF.

V is TRBV20-1 and J is TRBJ1-6; no reliable D call. Trimming pared 0 bases from V and 1 base from J, leaving 10 bases between. The CDR3 is 16 residues long. CDR1 and CDR2 from the germline V gene are DFQATT and SNEGSKA (reference sequence). The CDR3 sequence: CSARDHRNSYNSPLHF. The CDR3 coding sequence is TGCAGTGCTAGAGATCATAGGAATTCCTATAATTCACCCCTCCACTTT.

The rearrangement links TRBV5-1 to TRBJ1-1, with 7 bases matching TRBD1. From germline, CDR1 is SGHRS and CDR2 YFSETQ. The CDR3 totals 14 residues. Trimming took 4 bases from V and 5 from J; bases not matched to a gene: 8. The CDR3 sequence is CASSDNRGKTEAFF. The CDR3 region has the DNA TGCGCCAGCAGCGATAACAGGGGAAAGACTGAAGCTTTCTTT.

This chain connects TRBV23-1 to TRBJ2-1; D possibly matches TRBD1 or TRBD2 (5 bases each). TRBV23-1 is marked as an open reading frame, function uncertain. V dropped 0 bases and J dropped 2 bases, with 14 bases sitting between them. The CDR3 loop spans 17 amino acids. The CDR3 spells CASSQSGVLIPYNEQFF. CDR3 sequence (DNA): TGCGCCAGCAGTCAATCGGGGGTGTTGATCCCCTACAATGAGCAGTTCTTC.

Only a few counts were recorded for this clonotype. The chain uses TRBV24-1 and TRBJ2-3; possible D gene TRBD2, 5 bases. The CDR3 loop spans 14 amino acids. The germline V and J ends were trimmed by 3 bases and 3 bases, with 9 bases remaining between them. Germline V lookup: CDR1 KGHDR, CDR2 SFDVKD. CDR3 loop: CATSDPRGTDTQYF. Here the CDR3 DNA reads TGTGCCACCAGTGATCCCCGGGGTACAGATACGCAGTATTTT.

About this clonotype: Compared with germline, one end of the junction differs, possibly owing to a read error. The rearrangement uses TRBV5-4 and TRBJ2-5; D unclear. The germline V gene encodes CDR1 SGHNT and CDR2 YYREEE (reference sequence). CDR3 size: 12 residues. CDR3 DNA sequence: TGTGCCAGCAGCTTCACGGAAGAGACCAAGTACTTC. Translated, it gives CASSFTEETKYF.

This clonotype was recorded at least ten times. This chain connects TRBV4-3 to TRBJ1-5; possible D gene TRBD1, 6 bases. V lost 0 bases, J lost 7 bases, and 13 bases lay in between. The CDR3 length is 15 residues. Germline CDR1 reads LGHNA; CDR2 reads YSLEER. For the CDR3, the DNA is TGCGCCAGCAGCCAAGATGGGCAGGGGAGGCAGCCCCAGCATTTT. Translation gives CASSQDGQGRQPQHF.

The chain has TRBV20-1 and TRBJ2-3; D is uncertain. V lost 6 bases and J lost 7, with 17 bases in between. Looked up from germline, CDR1 is DFQATT and CDR2 is SNEGSKA (reference sequence). The CDR3 has 13 residues. Here the CDR3 DNA reads TGCAGTGCCCTCCCCCACAAGGAGTATACGCAGTATTTT. Amino acids: CSALPHKEYTQYF.

This clonotype has more than one count but fewer than ten. The chain has TRBV3-1 and TRBJ2-5, with 9 bases matching TRBD2. Germline CDR1 LGHDT, CDR2 YNNKEL (reference sequence). Losses at the gene ends were 6 bases for V and 4 bases for J; bases not matched to a gene: 9. CDR3 length: 15 amino acids. The CDR3 spells CASRPSGGLRETQYF. The CDR3 coding sequence is TGTGCCAGCAGGCCAAGCGGGGGGCTTCGAGAGACCCAGTACTTC.

This clonotype showed up many times. The V gene is TRBV29-1, the J gene TRBJ2-5; maybe TRBD2 (5 bases). CDR1 is SQVTM and CDR2 is ANQGSEA in the germline V gene. Trimming removed 7 bases from V and 5 bases from J, with 14 bases in between. The CDR3 is made up of 12 amino acids. The CDR3: CSAVRSGETQYF. The CDR3 nucleotides read TGCAGCGCCGTCAGGTCGGGGGAGACCCAGTACTTC.

This clonotype was counted at least ten times. The rearrangement joins TRBV20-1 to TRBJ2-1, with 8 nucleotides matching TRBD2. Per germline, CDR1 DFQATT and CDR2 SNEGSKA (reference sequence). After removal of 6 bases from V and 0 bases from J, the junction contained 10 bases not matched to a gene. The CDR3 covers 16 residues. CDR3 DNA sequence: TGCAGTGCACCCATACCGGGGGGGAGCTCCTACAATGAGCAGTTCTTC. Residues: CSAPIPGGSSYNEQFF.

J is TRBJ2-1 and V is TRBV20-1, with 7 bases that match TRBD2. CDR3 size: 13 residues. The V gene end was trimmed by 5 bases and the J gene end by 3 bases; junction bases not matched to a gene: 4. Germline V CDR1 and CDR2: DFQATT, SNEGSKA (reference sequence). The CDR3 DNA reads as TGCAGTGCTCCCCCGGGGGGCTACAATGAGCAGTTCTTC. This encodes CSAPPGGYNEQFF.